This TCR beta chain was recovered during a study of cytomegalovirus exposure and HLA in healthy donors. For the study at large: In a previous analysis, approximately 110 million unique TCR beta sequences were found from some 180 million T cells. Study-wide points: Common viral pathogens seemed to be connected with several of the most significant clusters, according to a later analysis. HLA alleles showed associations with 15,000 to 20,000 TCR beta sequences in a later analysis, at a 0.05 false discovery rate. A later analysis found most CMV-associated TCR beta chains apparently HLA-restricted.

Amplification used 60 Vbeta primers and 13 Jbeta primers. Data came from immunoSEQ multiplex PCR; TCRdb stores just in-frame clones and leaves some out. This table holds roughly 200,000 clones, 65% to 85% found once. This CDR3 region has 15 residues. Trimming removed 7 bases at V and 0 bases at J, with 15 bases between. Germline-derived CDR1 and CDR2 are MNHNS and SASEGT. Concerning this clone itself: Its antigen is unidentified.

This receptor was taken from a female donor in good health and CMV-seronegative. The sample taken for sequencing was PBMCs. V and J are TRBV6-1 and TRBJ1-2; tentatively, D is TRBD1 (6 bases). The CDR3 region has the DNA TGTGCCAGCAAAGAGTGGGACACCTCTAACTATGGCTACACCTTC. Its translation is CASKEWDTSNYGYTF.